The entry below gives a single T cell receptor beta chain sequence along with its context. TCRdb's table, derived via immunoSEQ multiplex PCR, lists solely in-frame clones and lacks some. The table includes roughly 2.5 million clones, approximately 94% detected once. The record originates from a study of shared clonotypes between healthy human individuals. The ends were cut back, 5 bases at V and 2 bases at J, with 7 bases in the middle. Germline V gene sequence: CDR1 MNHEY, CDR2 SMNVEV (reference sequence). The CDR3 runs to 14 residues. This chain links TRBV27 with TRBJ2-6; D unresolved. The receptor comes from a man aged 18 to 29 in good health. The sample was naive CD4+ T cells sorted from blood. Subset denoted: CD45RA+ positively selected. The CDR3 sequence is CASSERAGANVLTF. The CDR3 DNA reads TGTGCCAGCAGTGAAAGAGCTGGGGCCAACGTCCTGACTTTC.